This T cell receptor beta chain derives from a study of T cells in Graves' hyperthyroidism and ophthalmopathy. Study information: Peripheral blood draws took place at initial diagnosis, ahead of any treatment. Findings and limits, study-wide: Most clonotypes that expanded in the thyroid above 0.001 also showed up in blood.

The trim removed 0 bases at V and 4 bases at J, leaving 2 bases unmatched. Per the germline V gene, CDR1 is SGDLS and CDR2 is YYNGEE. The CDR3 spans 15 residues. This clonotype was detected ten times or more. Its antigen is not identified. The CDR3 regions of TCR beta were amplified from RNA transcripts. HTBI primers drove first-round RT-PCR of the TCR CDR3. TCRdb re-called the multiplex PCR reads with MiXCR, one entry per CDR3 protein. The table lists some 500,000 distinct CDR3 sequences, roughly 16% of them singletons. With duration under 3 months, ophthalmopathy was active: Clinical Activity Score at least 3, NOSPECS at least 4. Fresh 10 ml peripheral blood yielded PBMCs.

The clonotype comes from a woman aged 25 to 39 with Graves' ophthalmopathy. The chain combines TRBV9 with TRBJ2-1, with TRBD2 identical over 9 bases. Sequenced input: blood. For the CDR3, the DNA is TGTGCCAGCAGCGTAGGGGCGGGAGGGTACAATGAGCAGTTCTTC. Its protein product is CASSVGAGGYNEQFF.